This T cell receptor (beta chain) originates from a study of T cell responses to AZD1222 COVID-19 vaccine. Findings of the study overall: Among spike-specific TCRs, nearly half reportedly target unmutated variant regions.

The CDR3 totals 16 residues. Germline V CDR1 and CDR2: MGHRA, YSYEKL. Trimming removed 0 bases from V and 7 bases from J; junction bases left unmatched: 6. Some clones are missing from TCRdb's copy, which holds only in-frame ones; the method was immunoSEQ multiplex PCR. The sample holds about 140,000 clones, 80% to 95% seen once. A remark on this clone: The target antigen is unknown.

This receptor was identified in an adult in good health. The gene calls are TRBV4-1 and TRBJ1-6; 7 nucleotides match TRBD1. The material sequenced was peripheral blood, taken on day 0 of MenACWY control vaccination. The CDR3 DNA follows: TGCGCCAGCAGCCAAGACCCCCGGGACAGAAATTCACCCCTCCACTTT. Its translation: CASSQDPRDRNSPLHF.